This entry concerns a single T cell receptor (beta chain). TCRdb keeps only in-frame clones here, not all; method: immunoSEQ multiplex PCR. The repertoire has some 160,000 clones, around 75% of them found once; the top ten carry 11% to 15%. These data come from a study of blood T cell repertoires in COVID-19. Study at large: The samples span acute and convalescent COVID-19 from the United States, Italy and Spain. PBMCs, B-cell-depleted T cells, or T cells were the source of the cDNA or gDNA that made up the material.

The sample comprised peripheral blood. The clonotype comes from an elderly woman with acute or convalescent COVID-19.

CDR3 in amino acids: CASSPDFSGNTIYF. The CDR3 nucleotides read TGTGCCAGCAGCCCCGACTTCTCTGGAAACACCATATATTTT. The rearrangement links TRBV7-9 to TRBJ1-3; D not certain. Trimming left V 5 bases short and J 0 bases short, with 8 bases between. The CDR3 length is 14 residues. Germline CDR1 is SEHNR and CDR2 is FQNEAQ (reference sequence).